What follows is one T cell receptor beta chain and its context. Trimming took 6 bases from V and 3 from J, leaving 25 bases between them. The CDR3 is 18 amino acids. CDR1 and CDR2 from the germline V gene are LGHDT and YNNKEL (reference sequence). Profiled with immunoSEQ multiplex PCR; TCRdb holds only in-frame clones, not every one. The data hold over 400,000 clones, with approximately 88% observed a single time. These data originate in a study of blood T cell repertoires in COVID-19. Enrolment of Seattle patients took place during active infection, and they were followed longitudinally. This receptor was taken from a woman aged 45-65 years with COVID-19, enrolled during active disease. Sequencing was carried out using peripheral blood. This chain links TRBV3-1 (or the pseudogene TRBV3-2) with TRBJ2-3, with D perhaps matching TRBD1 (6 bases). CDR3 DNA sequence: TGTGCCAGCAGACCTTCCATGCTTCAGGGGATGAGGACAGATACGCAGTATTTT. As protein: CASRPSMLQGMRTDTQYF.